The source of this TCR beta chain is a study of blood T cell repertoires in COVID-19. Study summary: Samples taken during acute and convalescent COVID-19 were collected in the United States, Italy and Spain. T cells, B-cell-depleted T cells, or PBMCs provided the cDNA or gDNA that served as material.

As originally analysed: Nucleated cell number was recorded as an estimate derived from reference gene primer amplification. Profiling relied on immunoSEQ multiplex PCR, and the TCRdb table lists in-frame clones only, not all of them. V, J and clone size are those of that table, while D and trimming were read from the DNA. Of around 180,000 clones listed, about four fifths are singletons. CDR1 and CDR2 from the germline V gene are LGHDT and YNNKEL (reference sequence). V was clipped by 4 bases and J by 1 base; unmatched bases: 8. The CDR3 is 18 residues long. Sequenced material: peripheral blood. The receptor was isolated from a human donor in a cohort sampled during active COVID-19. The rearrangement uses TRBV3-1 (or the pseudogene TRBV3-2) and TRBJ2-5; 14 bases are shared with TRBD2. The CDR3 here is CASSPGTSGGDSQETQYF. The DNA for the CDR3 is TGTGCCAGCAGCCCCGGGACTAGCGGGGGAGACAGCCAAGAGACCCAGTACTTC.